These T cell receptor beta chains were read from a single sample in a study of cytomegalovirus exposure and HLA in healthy donors. Repertoires were generated with immunoSEQ multiplex PCR, while TCRdb's copy carries only in-frame clones and drops some. The table has some 110,000 clones, roughly 80% seen once. Sequencing used PBMCs. All receptors derive from a man aged 50-59 years in good health and CMV-seropositive. Both conserved end residues are part of each CDR3. Each record gives: D gene, clone size, J gene, V gene, CDR3 DNA, CDR3 protein. The D gene is left open where the match is weak. Rows may omit the clone size; those that give it use once, few, many or a size class.

D: TRBD1
size: .
J: TRBJ1-3
V: TRBV20-1
DNA: TGCAGTGCTGGACAGGGGAACACCATATATTTT
CDR3: CSAGQGNTIYF

D: .
size: .
J: TRBJ2-7
V: TRBV10-3
DNA: TGTGCCATCAGTGAGTCTCAGGCCGTCTACGAGCAGTACTTC
CDR3: CAISESQAVYEQYF

D: .
size: few
J: TRBJ2-2
V: TRBV5-1
DNA: TGCGCCAGCAGCCAATTAGCGGCGAACACCGGGGAGCTGTTTTTT
CDR3: CASSQLAANTGELFF

D: TRBD2
size: .
J: TRBJ2-1
V: TRBV19
DNA: TGTGCCAGTACCATAACCGGGACTAGTCTCGGCCCCTACAATGAGCAGTTCTTC
CDR3: CASTITGTSLGPYNEQFF

D: TRBD2
size: .
J: TRBJ2-5
V: TRBV10-2
DNA: TGCGCCAGCCAAGCGGGGAAAGAGACCCAGTACTTC
CDR3: CASQAGKETQYF

D: .
size: .
J: TRBJ2-2
V: TRBV4-3
DNA: TGCGCCAGCAGCCAAGAGGCGGCAGGGTGGACCGGGGAGCTGTTTTTT
CDR3: CASSQEAAGWTGELFF

D: .
size: .
J: TRBJ2-1
V: TRBV4-1
DNA: TGCGCCAGCAGCCTCACGGGGAACAATGAGCAGTTCTTC
CDR3: CASSLTGNNEQFF

D: .
size: .
J: TRBJ1-2
V: TRBV4-1
DNA: TGCGCCAGCAGCCAAGAGCGTTTTAACTATGGCTACACCTTC
CDR3: CASSQERFNYGYTF

D: TRBD1
size: .
J: TRBJ1-2
V: TRBV5-1
DNA: TGCGCCAGCAGCGCGACGGGACAGGGGGCTGGCTACACCTTC
CDR3: CASSATGQGAGYTF

D: .
size: .
J: TRBJ2-1
V: TRBV6-5
DNA: TGTGCCAGCACCCCTGTGGCCGTCTCTTACAATGAGCAGTTCTTC
CDR3: CASTPVAVSYNEQFF

D: .
size: .
J: TRBJ1-1
V: TRBV5-4
DNA: TGTGCCAGCACCCGACAGAGTTCGAACACTGAAGCTTTCTTT
CDR3: CASTRQSSNTEAFF

D: TRBD1
size: .
J: TRBJ1-1
V: TRBV19
DNA: TGTGCCAGTAGTTGGGGGGACAGGGCCAACACTGAAGCTTTCTTT
CDR3: CASSWGDRANTEAFF

D: TRBD2
size: few
J: TRBJ2-3
V: TRBV19
DNA: TGTGCCAGTGGTAGCGGGAGGGGTTTGGATACGCAGTATTTT
CDR3: CASGSGRGLDTQYF

D: .
size: .
J: TRBJ2-3
V: TRBV18
DNA: TGTGCCAGCTCACCCGACCGAGGGTCAGATACGCAGTATTTT
CDR3: CASSPDRGSDTQYF

D: .
size: .
J: TRBJ1-1
V: TRBV9
DNA: TGTGCCAGCAGCCTCTCGGACAGGAACACTGAAGCTTTCTTT
CDR3: CASSLSDRNTEAFF

D: TRBD2
size: .
J: TRBJ2-1
V: TRBV7-9
DNA: TGTGCCAGCAGCTGGGGGGGGACCTACAATGAGCAGTTCTTC
CDR3: CASSWGGTYNEQFF

D: .
size: .
J: TRBJ1-3
V: TRBV4-1
DNA: TGCGCCAGCAGCCAAGATGTGAGAGCTGGAAACACCATATATTTT
CDR3: CASSQDVRAGNTIYF

D: .
size: .
J: TRBJ2-7
V: TRBV5-6
DNA: TGTGCCAGCAGCTTGGTGGGGCAGGGGACCTACGAGCAGTACTTC
CDR3: CASSLVGQGTYEQYF

D: TRBD2
size: .
J: TRBJ2-3
V: TRBV15
DNA: TGTGCCACCAGCATCACTAGCGGGAGAACAGATACGCAGTATTTT
CDR3: CATSITSGRTDTQYF

D: TRBD1
size: .
J: TRBJ2-2
V: TRBV2
DNA: TGTGCCAGCAGTGAAGCGCTTTTGGTGACAGGGCCCGGGGAGCTGTTTTTT
CDR3: CASSEALLVTGPGELFF

D: .
size: few
J: TRBJ1-5
V: TRBV10-3
DNA: TGTGCCACAACACAGGCGCGCGGCAATCAGCCCCAGCATTTT
CDR3: CATTQARGNQPQHF

D: TRBD2
size: .
J: TRBJ2-3
V: TRBV30
DNA: TGTGCCTGGAGAGATAGCGGGGCGGGGGGGATGGCGCAGTATTTT
CDR3: CAWRDSGAGGMAQYF

D: .
size: .
J: TRBJ2-3
V: TRBV9
DNA: TGTGCCAGCAGCGTGGGAGGACTCGGAGATACGCAGTATTTT
CDR3: CASSVGGLGDTQYF

D: TRBD2
size: .
J: TRBJ2-5
V: TRBV7-9
DNA: TGTGCCAGCAGCGCACAGGGTAGCGGGGGATCTGTAAAGACCCAGTACTTC
CDR3: CASSAQGSGGSVKTQYF

D: .
size: .
J: TRBJ1-2
V: TRBV7-2
DNA: TGCGCCAGCAGCCTAGCTAACAGGAACTATGGCTACACCTTC
CDR3: CASSLANRNYGYTF

D: .
size: few
J: TRBJ2-3
V: TRBV29-1
DNA: TGCAGCGTGAGGGGGTTGGCGGGAGTAGCAGATACGCAGTATTTT
CDR3: CSVRGLAGVADTQYF

D: .
size: .
J: TRBJ1-1
V: TRBV18
DNA: TGTGCCAGCTCACCAACAGCCAACACTGAAGCTTTCTTT
CDR3: CASSPTANTEAFF

D: TRBD2
size: .
J: TRBJ2-1
V: TRBV5-1
DNA: TGCGCCAGCAGTACTCCTAGCGGGATCTACAATGAGCAGTTCTTC
CDR3: CASSTPSGIYNEQFF

D: TRBD1
size: .
J: TRBJ1-5
V: TRBV5-1
DNA: TGCGCCAGCAGGGTGCAGGGGGCGGTGAGCAATCAGCCCCAGCATTTT
CDR3: CASRVQGAVSNQPQHF

D: .
size: .
J: TRBJ1-5
V: TRBV28
DNA: TGTGCCAGCAGCTTACAGGGCGTGATTCAGCCCCAGCATTTT
CDR3: CASSLQGVIQPQHF

D: TRBD1
size: .
J: TRBJ1-2
V: TRBV10-3
DNA: TGTGCCATCAGTGACAGGGGGCAAGACTATGGCTACACCTTC
CDR3: CAISDRGQDYGYTF

D: TRBD1
size: .
J: TRBJ2-2
V: TRBV5-4
DNA: TGTGCCAGCAGCTTGAGGGACAGGGGCGGGGAGCTGTTTTTT
CDR3: CASSLRDRGGELFF

D: TRBD1
size: once
J: TRBJ1-2
V: TRBV9
DNA: TGTGCCAGCAGCTTAATCGGGACAGGGGTAGGCTACACCTTC
CDR3: CASSLIGTGVGYTF

D: .
size: .
J: TRBJ2-3
V: TRBV18
DNA: TGTGCCAGCCTCCCAGGGGGCACAGATACGCAGTATTTT
CDR3: CASLPGGTDTQYF

D: TRBD1
size: .
J: TRBJ2-2
V: TRBV6-1
DNA: TGTGCCAGCGTAACGGGACAGACAAACACCGGGGAGCTGTTTTTT
CDR3: CASVTGQTNTGELFF

D: .
size: few
J: TRBJ2-3
V: TRBV30
DNA: TGTGCCTGGATGTCCCCCTCCGGCACAGATACGCAGTATTTT
CDR3: CAWMSPSGTDTQYF

D: TRBD1
size: .
J: TRBJ1-1
V: TRBV5-1
DNA: TGCGCCAGCAGCTTGGGGGACAGATTCAATGAAGCTTTCTTT
CDR3: CASSLGDRFNEAFF

D: .
size: .
J: TRBJ1-1
V: TRBV5-1
DNA: TGCGCCAGCAGGAAGGAGGGCTCTGGCACTGAAGCTTTCTTT
CDR3: CASRKEGSGTEAFF

D: TRBD1
size: .
J: TRBJ1-5
V: TRBV7-9
DNA: TGTGCCAGCAGCTTGGGGGCCGGGACAGGGAATCAGCCCCAGCATTTT
CDR3: CASSLGAGTGNQPQHF

D: TRBD1
size: .
J: TRBJ2-7
V: TRBV5-1
DNA: TGCGCCAGCAGCTCGGGACAGGGCTCCTACGAGCAGTACTTC
CDR3: CASSSGQGSYEQYF

D: .
size: once
J: TRBJ1-5
V: TRBV10-1
DNA: TGCGCCATTTCCCGGGTAGATAGAGGTCAGCCCCAGCATTTT
CDR3: CAISRVDRGQPQHF

D: .
size: few
J: TRBJ1-2
V: TRBV7-9
DNA: TGTGCCAGCAGCTCATCAGGGGCGCAGTATGGCTACACCTTC
CDR3: CASSSSGAQYGYTF

D: TRBD1
size: .
J: TRBJ1-3
V: TRBV25-1
DNA: TGTGCCAGCAAGGACAGGGTGGAAGGAAACACCATATATTTT
CDR3: CASKDRVEGNTIYF

D: .
size: few
J: TRBJ1-1
V: TRBV19
DNA: TGTGCCAGTAGTCCCCGGCGAGGGAACACTGAAGCTTTCTTT
CDR3: CASSPRRGNTEAFF

D: .
size: .
J: TRBJ2-7
V: TRBV7-2
DNA: TGTGCCAGCAGCTTAGCTAGCGGAGCCTCCTACGAGCAGTACTTC
CDR3: CASSLASGASYEQYF

D: .
size: .
J: TRBJ1-1
V: TRBV4-3
DNA: TGCGCCAGCAGCCAAGAGAGGGTAGGTATGACTGAAGCTTTCTTT
CDR3: CASSQERVGMTEAFF

D: TRBD2
size: .
J: TRBJ2-6
V: TRBV9
DNA: TGTGCCAGCAGCGCGACTAGCGGGGCCTCTGGGGCCAACGTCCTGACTTTC
CDR3: CASSATSGASGANVLTF

D: .
size: few
J: TRBJ1-3
V: TRBV6-5
DNA: TGTGCCAGCAGTTACTCCTGGGCGTCTGGAAACACCATATATTTT
CDR3: CASSYSWASGNTIYF